Presented here are 32 T cell receptor beta chains from one specimen sequenced in a study of vaccination and CD4 T cells after COVID-19. What these receptors recognize is not known. Sequenced with the Oncomine TCR Beta short-read assay was DNA taken from cultured CD4+ T cells. TCRdb called the PCR reads again in MiXCR, with one record for every CDR3 protein. The table shows roughly 13,000 distinct CDR3 sequences, with 60% occurring only once. Treatment given: roughly ten-day PBMC culture with coronavirus spike peptide pools or control peptides (ViraFEST assay). Sample: CD4+ T cells from blood, cultured in vitro. These receptors were taken from a human donor who had recovered from COVID-19.

The rearrangement joins TRBV15 to TRBJ1-4, with D possibly matching TRBD1 (6 bases). Between the trimmed V and J ends, which lost 3 bases and 4 bases, there was a span of 12 bases. This CDR3 spans 15 amino acids. Germline CDR1 reads LNHNV; CDR2 reads YYDKDF (reference sequence). Here the CDR3 reads CATSSRGGRNEKLFF. In nucleotides, the CDR3 is TGTGCCACCAGCAGCCGCGGGGGGCGTAATGAAAAACTGTTTTTT.

CDR3 bases: TGTGCCAGCAGCCAAGGGGGGGACGGTTATGAAGCTTTCTTT. It encodes CASSQGGDGYEAFF. The rearrangement joins TRBV6-1 to TRBJ1-1; D is possibly TRBD1 (6 bases). Germline V gene sequence: CDR1 MNHNS, CDR2 SASEGT. V dropped 6 bases and J dropped 7 bases, with 18 bases sitting between them. This CDR3 spans 14 amino acids.

The chain combines TRBV7-9 with TRBJ2-6; perhaps TRBD1 as D (5 bases). Trimming took 2 bases from V and 2 from J, leaving 7 bases between them. Germline V lookup: CDR1 SEHNR, CDR2 FQNEAQ (reference sequence). This CDR3 contains 15 residues. CDR3 loop: CASSLRGTGANVLTF. The CDR3 DNA is TGTGCCAGCAGCTTAAGGGGAACTGGGGCCAACGTCCTGACTTTC.

The chain carries TRBV4-1 and TRBJ2-1; D is perhaps TRBD1 (5 bases). CDR1 is MGHRA, CDR2 YSYEKL, per germline. The CDR3 length is 17 residues. V lost 4 bases to trimming and J lost 10 bases, with 26 bases between them. CDR3 residues: CASSLPTGAALPREQFF. The CDR3, as DNA: TGCGCCAGCAGCCTCCCTACAGGCGCGGCCCTGCCCCGGGAGCAGTTCTTC.

The V gene is TRBV7-2, the J gene TRBJ1-2; 9 nucleotides align to TRBD1. The CDR3 totals 14 residues. The V and J ends lost 5 bases and 2 bases, in that order; junction bases with no gene match: 3. Germline CDR1 SGHTA, CDR2 FQGNSA. The CDR3 region has the DNA TGTGCCAGCAGCCCGGGACAGGGAAACTATGGCTACACCTTC. As protein: CASSPGQGNYGYTF.

This clonotype has more than one count but fewer than ten. The DNA of the CDR3 is TGTGCCAGCTCCCCCCGGACGAACCTAGGCTACACCTTC. This translates into CASSPRTNLGYTF. This chain links TRBV28 with TRBJ1-2; D gene ambiguous. The germline V and J ends were trimmed by 8 bases and 8 bases, with 18 bases remaining between them. The germline CDR1 and CDR2 sequences are MDHEN and SYDVKM. CDR3 size: 13 residues.

This clonotype was observed a handful of times. The rearrangement uses TRBV19 and TRBJ2-5; 7 bases align to TRBD1. Germline V lookup: CDR1 LNHDA, CDR2 SQIVND (reference sequence). J lost 2 bases, V lost 5 bases, and 5 bases had no gene match. This CDR3 comprises 14 residues. The CDR3 sequence: CASSFPDRQETQYF. The CDR3 bases are TGTGCCAGTAGTTTCCCGGACAGGCAAGAGACCCAGTACTTC.

Points on this clonotype: One end of the junction fails to match germline, which may point to a read error. The rearrangement links TRBV28 to TRBJ1-1; D unresolved. CDR3 size: 13 residues. Looked up from germline, CDR1 is MDHEN and CDR2 is SYDVKM. The CDR3 sequence: CASSVRGNPEAFF. The DNA for the CDR3 is TGTGCCAGCAGTGTAAGAGGGAACCCTGAAGCTTTCTTT.

The CDR3, as DNA: TGCAGTGTTAAAGAGCCGACAGGGCTCAATCAGCCCCAGCATTTT. Amino acid sequence: CSVKEPTGLNQPQHF. The chain has TRBV20-1 and TRBJ1-5; 7 positions match TRBD1. Germline CDR1 reads DFQATT; CDR2 reads SNEGSKA (reference sequence). The CDR3 sequence is 15 residues long. J was trimmed by 3 bases and V by 7 bases; bases with no gene match: 12.

The rearrangement links TRBV24-1 to TRBJ2-1, with D perhaps matching TRBD1 or TRBD2 (6 bases each). Germline CDR1 KGHDR, CDR2 SFDVKD. The ends were cut back, 6 bases at V and 7 bases at J, with 24 bases in the middle. This CDR3 has 17 residues. The CDR3 nucleotides are TGTGCCACCAGTAGCTACCAGGGGCTGCCCGGAGGGAATGAGCAGTTCTTC. Translating it yields CATSSYQGLPGGNEQFF.

V is TRBV11-2 and J is TRBJ1-2; possibly TRBD1 for D (6 bases). From germline, CDR1 is SGHAT and CDR2 FQNNGV. The length of the CDR3 is 14 residues. The V and J ends lost 5 bases and 3 bases respectively, with 13 bases between them. CDR3 residues: CASSLGGPHYGYTF. CDR3 DNA sequence: TGTGCCAGCAGCCTAGGGGGACCGCACTATGGCTACACCTTC.

The chain recombines TRBV27 with TRBJ2-1, with D hard to call. The V end was cut by 2 bases, the J end by 5 bases, with 10 bases between. Per germline, CDR1 MNHEY and CDR2 SMNVEV (reference sequence). CDR3 size: 14 residues. The chain's CDR3 is CASSLGIGHNEQFF. The CDR3 nucleotides read TGTGCCAGCAGTTTAGGTATAGGGCACAATGAGCAGTTCTTC.

The chain is built from TRBV7-3 and TRBJ2-1; D unresolved. This CDR3 region has 13 residues. Germline values: CDR1 SGHTA, CDR2 FQGTGA. With 2 bases removed from V and 8 bases from J, the gap between germline ends came to 10 bases. CDR3 protein: CASSLSGMDEQFF. The CDR3 DNA reads TGTGCCAGCAGCTTATCCGGAATGGATGAGCAGTTCTTC.

By proportion, this clonotype is large. The chain has TRBV6-4 and TRBJ1-5; D is ambiguous. Germline assignment: CDR1 MRHNA and CDR2 SNTAGT. The CDR3 is made up of 18 amino acids. V was clipped by 1 base and J by 0 bases, with 16 bases between them. The CDR3 reads CASSDLSLAEYSNQPQHF. In DNA, the CDR3 is TGTGCCAGCAGTGACTTAAGCTTGGCGGAATATAGCAATCAGCCCCAGCATTTT.

The chain employs TRBV2 and TRBJ2-1; 7 nucleotides align to TRBD1. V was pared by 8 bases and J by 9 bases, with 7 bases of the junction left unmatched. This CDR3 contains 12 residues. Germline V gene data show CDR1 as SNHLY and CDR2 as FYNNEI. The CDR3 DNA follows: TGTGCCAGCTATACAGGGGACGGTGAGCAGTTCTTC. Encoded protein: CASYTGDGEQFF.

This clonotype showed up just a few times. V and J are TRBV7-2 and TRBJ1-2; possibly TRBD1 for D (6 bases). The V and J ends lost 4 bases and 5 bases respectively, with 11 bases between them. The germline CDR1 and CDR2 sequences are SGHTA and FQGNSA. The CDR3 extends over 13 amino acids. Here the CDR3 reads CASSSSQGYGYTF. The CDR3 DNA reads as TGTGCCAGCAGCTCATCCCAGGGGTATGGCTACACCTTC. Full variable domain (rest looked up from reference TRBV7-2 and TRBJ1-2): GAGVSQSPSNKVTEKGKDVELRCDPISGHTALYWYRQSLGQGLEFLIYFQGNSAPDKSGLPSDRFSAERTGGSVSTLTIQRTQQEDSAVYLCASSSSQGYGYTFGSGTRLTVV.

V is TRBV20-1 and J is TRBJ1-1; 7 positions agree with TRBD1. CDR3 length equals 14 residues. V was pared by 6 bases and J by 0 bases, with 7 bases of the junction left unmatched. In germline, CDR1 is DFQATT, CDR2 SNEGSKA (reference sequence). In DNA, the CDR3 is TGCAGTGCAAGACAGGGATTGATGAACACTGAAGCTTTCTTT. Protein: CSARQGLMNTEAFF.

The chain has TRBV15 and TRBJ2-5; no definite D call. This CDR3 is built from 15 residues. Trimming took off 2 bases at V and 5 bases at J, with 15 bases between the two ends. CDR1 and CDR2 (germline): LNHNV, YYDKDF (reference sequence). The CDR3 spells CATSRRTAGPETQYF. As DNA, the CDR3 is TGTGCCACCAGCAGACGGACGGCTGGACCGGAGACCCAGTACTTC.

The chain has TRBV30 and TRBJ2-1; 12 positions match TRBD2. This CDR3 has 13 amino acids. Germline values: CDR1 GTSNPN, CDR2 SVGIG (reference sequence). V lost 3 bases, J lost 7 bases, and 1 base stayed unmatched. For the CDR3, the DNA is TGTGCCTGGAGCGGACTAGCGGGGAATGAGCAGTTCTTC. This codes for CAWSGLAGNEQFF.

This clonotype was seen a handful of times. The chain employs TRBV19 and TRBJ2-5; D is perhaps TRBD1 (5 bases). Trimming pared 3 bases from V and 4 bases from J, leaving 21 bases between. Germline assignment: CDR1 LNHDA and CDR2 SQIVND (reference sequence). This CDR3 is built from 17 residues. The CDR3 loop is CASSIGWGRVPGETQYF. The CDR3 coding sequence is TGTGCCAGTAGTATCGGTTGGGGCAGGGTCCCCGGAGAGACCCAGTACTTC.

This clonotype has just a few counts. This rearrangement joins TRBV6-5 to TRBJ2-5; TRBD2 aligns across 9 bases. Germline V CDR1 and CDR2: MNHEY, SVGAGI. Unmatched junction bases numbered 7, after V lost 4 bases and J lost 4 bases. CDR3 length equals 15 residues. The CDR3 DNA reads as TGTGCCAGCAGTTCAATAGCGGGAGTCCCAGAGACCCAGTACTTC. Protein product: CASSSIAGVPETQYF.

The genes are TRBV12-3 or TRBV12-4 and TRBJ1-2; D not resolved. The CDR3 is 12 amino acids. The V and J ends lost 5 bases and 2 bases respectively, with 6 bases between them. DNA for the CDR3: TGTGCCAGCAGTGCACACAACTATGGCTACACCTTC. Its translation: CASSAHNYGYTF.

This chain links TRBV6-4 with TRBJ2-3; no clear D. Trimming took 4 bases from V and 2 from J, leaving 7 bases between them. CDR3 size: 13 residues. Germline lookup yields CDR1 MRHNA and CDR2 SNTAGT. CDR3 sequence: CASSVSNTDTQYF. The CDR3 DNA reads TGTGCCAGCAGTGTCAGCAACACAGATACGCAGTATTTT.

V is TRBV10-3 and J is TRBJ2-5; D might be TRBD2 (5 bases). Deletions cut 3 bases from V and 4 bases from J, with 9 bases between. Looked up from germline, CDR1 is ENHRY and CDR2 is SYGVKD. The CDR3 has 13 residues. CDR3 nucleotide sequence: TGTGCCATCAGTGATTCGGCGGGAGAGACCCAGTACTTC. Amino acid sequence: CAISDSAGETQYF.

V and J are TRBV7-2 and TRBJ2-5, with a weak D call TRBD2 (6 bases). The CDR3 contains 15 residues. Trimming pared 4 bases from V and 1 base from J, leaving 13 bases between. Germline V lookup: CDR1 SGHTA, CDR2 FQGNSA. CDR3: CASSYDWTTQETQYF. CDR3 in DNA: TGTGCCAGCAGCTATGATTGGACTACCCAAGAGACCCAGTACTTC. Together with reference TRBV7-2 and TRBJ2-5, the CDR3 gives the full variable domain: GAGVSQSPSNKVTEKGKDVELRCDPISGHTALYWYRQSLGQGLEFLIYFQGNSAPDKSGLPSDRFSAERTGGSVSTLTIQRTQQEDSAVYLCASSYDWTTQETQYFGPGTRLLVL.

This chain connects TRBV28 to TRBJ1-5, with D tentatively TRBD1 (5 bases). The germline V and J ends were trimmed by 6 bases and 5 bases, with 8 bases remaining between them. CDR3 length equals 12 residues. Germline lookup yields CDR1 MDHEN and CDR2 SYDVKM. CDR3 coding DNA: TGTGCCAGCAGGGGGGGGGATCAGCCCCAGCATTTT. Protein sequence: CASRGGDQPQHF.

This chain connects TRBV20-1 to TRBJ2-1, with 10 bases lining up with TRBD2. Per the germline V gene, CDR1 is DFQATT and CDR2 is SNEGSKA (reference sequence). J lost 4 bases, V lost 0 bases, and 6 bases had no gene match. This CDR3 spans 16 amino acids. The CDR3 nucleotides are TGCAGTGCTAGAGATACAGCGGGAGGGCGATACAATGAGCAGTTCTTC. It codes for CSARDTAGGRYNEQFF.

This sequence joins TRBV28 and TRBJ1-2, with D possibly being TRBD1 (6 bases). Between the trimmed V and J ends, which lost 3 bases and 6 bases, there was a span of 17 bases. From germline, CDR1 is MDHEN and CDR2 SYDVKM. The CDR3 is 15 amino acids. The CDR3 loop is CASSFPYRPGDGYTF. The CDR3 DNA sequence: TGTGCCAGCAGTTTCCCCTATCGTCCAGGGGATGGCTACACCTTC.

This sequence joins TRBV6-5 and TRBJ2-4; tentatively, D is TRBD1 (5 bases). V shed 0 bases and J shed 3 bases, with 9 bases lying between them. CDR3 length: 15 amino acids. CDR1 and CDR2 from the germline V gene are MNHEY and SVGAGI. As DNA, the CDR3 is TGTGCCAGCAGTTACTCGAGCAGGGACAAAAACATTCAGTACTTC. It encodes CASSYSSRDKNIQYF.

Concerning this clonotype: Its ends do not fully match the called genes, so a read error is possible. The chain recombines TRBV20-1 with TRBJ2-5; 12 nucleotides agree with TRBD2. Germline CDR1 and CDR2: DFQATT and SNEGSKA (reference sequence). The CDR3 loop spans 19 amino acids. CDR3 DNA sequence: TGCAGTGCTAGAGTTTCGAGGCTAGCGGGAGGGCTGGGGGGAGAGACCCGGTACTTC. Translation: CSARVSRLAGGLGGETRYF.

The chain uses TRBV28 and TRBJ2-1; 8 bases are a match to TRBD2. Germline lookup yields CDR1 MDHEN and CDR2 SYDVKM. V shed 6 bases and J 8 bases; nucleotides not matched to a gene: 12. The CDR3 is 15 amino acids. DNA for the CDR3: TGTGCCAGCAGCCCCCATGCGGGAGGTCGAGATGAGCAGTTCTTC. It encodes CASSPHAGGRDEQFF. Complete variable domain (other parts from reference TRBV28 and TRBJ2-1): DVKVTQSSRYLVKRTGEKVFLECVQDMDHENMFWYRQDPGLGLRLIYFSYDVKMKEKGDIPEGYSVSREKKERFSLILESASTNQTSMYLCASSPHAGGRDEQFFGPGTRLTVL.

This chain connects TRBV12-3 or TRBV12-4 to TRBJ1-1, with D possibly being TRBD1 (6 bases). There are 14 residues in the CDR3. V was pared by 3 bases and J by 0 bases, with 8 bases between. DNA for the CDR3: TGTGCCAGCAGTTTGGACAGTTTGAACACTGAAGCTTTCTTT. It yields the protein CASSLDSLNTEAFF.